This T cell receptor (beta chain) was sequenced during a study of cytomegalovirus exposure and HLA in healthy donors. Background on the study: A prior study identified approximately 120 million unique TCR beta sequences from some 180 million T cells. Whole-study results and caveats: In an earlier analysis, in roughly 600 donors, most V segments appeared productive either ~87% or ~30% of the time.

Worth noting for this clone: Its antigen remains unidentified.

The CDR3 covers 13 residues. Germline CDR1 and CDR2: MNHEY and SVGAGI. The V end lost 7 bases, the J end lost 1 base, and 10 bases lay between the germline ends. Primers included in the PCR were 60 Vbeta and 13 Jbeta primers. Here immunoSEQ multiplex PCR was the method, and the copy in TCRdb shows in-frame clones only, minus some. Here the sample table reports over 75,000 clones. The receptor's source is a girl under 18 in good health and CMV-seropositive. Sequencing was done on a sample of PBMCs. This rearrangement joins TRBV6-5 to TRBJ1-1, with a tentative D call TRBD1 (5 bases). This CDR3 is CASTLDKNTEAFF. Written as DNA, the CDR3 is TGTGCCAGCACCCTGGACAAGAACACTGAAGCTTTCTTT.